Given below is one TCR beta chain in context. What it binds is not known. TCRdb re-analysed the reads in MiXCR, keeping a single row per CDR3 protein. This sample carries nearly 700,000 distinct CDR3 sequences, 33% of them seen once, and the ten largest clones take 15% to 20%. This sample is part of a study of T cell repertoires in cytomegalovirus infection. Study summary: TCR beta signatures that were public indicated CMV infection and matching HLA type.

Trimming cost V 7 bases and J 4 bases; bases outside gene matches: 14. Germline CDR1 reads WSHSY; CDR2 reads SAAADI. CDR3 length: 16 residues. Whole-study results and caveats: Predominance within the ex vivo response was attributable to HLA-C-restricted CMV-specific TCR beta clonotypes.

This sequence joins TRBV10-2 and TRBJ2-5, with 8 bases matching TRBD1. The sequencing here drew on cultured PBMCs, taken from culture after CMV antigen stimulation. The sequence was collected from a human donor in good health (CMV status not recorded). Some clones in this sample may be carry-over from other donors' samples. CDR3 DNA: TGCGCCAGCACCCGGAGGGTCAGGGGGCCGTCAGAGACCCAGTACTTC. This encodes CASTRRVRGPSETQYF.